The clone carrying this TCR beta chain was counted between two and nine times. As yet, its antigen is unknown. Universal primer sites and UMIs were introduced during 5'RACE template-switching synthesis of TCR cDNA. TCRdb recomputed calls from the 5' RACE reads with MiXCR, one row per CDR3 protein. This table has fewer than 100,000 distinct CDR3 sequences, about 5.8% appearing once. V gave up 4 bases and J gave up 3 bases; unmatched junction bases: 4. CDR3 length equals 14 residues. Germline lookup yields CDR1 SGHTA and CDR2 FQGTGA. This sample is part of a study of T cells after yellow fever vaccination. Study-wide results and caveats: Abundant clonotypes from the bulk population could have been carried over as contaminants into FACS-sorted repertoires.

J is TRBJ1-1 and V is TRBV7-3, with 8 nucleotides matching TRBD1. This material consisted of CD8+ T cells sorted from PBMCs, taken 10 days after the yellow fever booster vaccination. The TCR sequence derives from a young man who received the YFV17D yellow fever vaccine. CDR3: CASSSGGAYTEAFF. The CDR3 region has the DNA TGTGCCAGCAGCTCAGGGGGCGCCTACACTGAAGCTTTCTTT.